This TCR beta chain was captured by sequencing in a study of T cells in Graves' hyperthyroidism and ophthalmopathy (dated by TCRdb to 2018 to 2020). About the full investigation: Peripheral blood samples were taken at the time of initial diagnosis, prior to any treatment. A discovery cohort of about 96 patients, approximately 45 with Graves' ophthalmopathy and 57 with stable Graves' hyperthyroidism, was used to find distinguishing TCR V-J signatures. Prospective prediction of ophthalmopathy was tested in an independent validation cohort of fewer than 20 hyperthyroidism patients and 15 to 17 patients who later progressed to ophthalmopathy. The roughly 100 discovery patients were randomly split 7:3 into training and test sets. The study also compared thyroid tissue and blood T-cell repertoires from several Graves' hyperthyroidism patients. Following sampling, methimazole starting at 30 mg daily was given to hyperthyroidism patients, and high-dose intravenous methylprednisolone was given to ophthalmopathy patients. The paper describes TCR Vbeta CDR3 sequencing of around 130 peripheral blood samples, made up of some 42 ophthalmopathy patients, some 76 hyperthyroidism patients and some 17 progressor patients.

Findings and caveats that apply to the study as a whole: Most expanded thyroid clonotypes (frequency above 0.001) were also detected in blood, a finding suggesting that blood repertoires may reflect thyroid immune responses. Ophthalmopathy was separated from stable hyperthyroidism by a 13 V-J signature model, with approximately 90% sensitivity and 81% to 82% specificity obtained in cross-validation and 80%/75% obtained in testing. No statistical method was used to set the sample size in advance, and investigators knew the group allocation. During validation, the model predicted progression to ophthalmopathy a median of around six months ahead of onset, with approximately 70% sensitivity and 72.22% specificity.

Ten or more counts support this clonotype. What antigen it recognizes has not been identified. No much larger clone is present one base from it, and per-base qualities are unavailable. The TCR beta CDR3 regions were amplified from the RNA transcripts. For the first round of RT-PCR on the TCR CDR3, the HTBI primer set was used together with the Qiagen OneStep RT-PCR kit. The libraries were constructed in a second round of multiplex PCR and then size-selected and purified. Sequencing of the libraries was done on an Illumina HiSeq2000 using paired-end 100 bp reads. The paper's processing steps were these. Raw data were processed with SOAPnuke, discarding reads with adapters, uncalled bases, mean Phred below 15, or no exact constant-primer or identifier match. High-quality paired reads were merged using COPE v1.2.5, and each unique nucleotide sequence was defined as a clonotype. MiTCR v1.1 was used to align clonotypes to the IMGT TRBV, TRBD and TRBJ reference segments. Only V-J combinations with frequency above 0.0001, covering about 99% of repertoires, were analysed. A TCS score was defined as the ratio between F50 (clonal expansion) and ExV (chaos), using BLOSUM62-based TCRdist between CDR3 peptides within each V-J. Welch's t-statistics and random forest reduced around 520 V-J features to 13, which were used in a naive Bayes classifier (R e1071). The public reads were reanalyzed by TCRdb: fastp trimming at Q25, MiXCR alignment, in-frame beta chains only. Rows are unified per CDR3 protein, each entry keeping the most common DNA and genes. The V and J calls, along with clone size, are taken from TCRdb and not from the paper's own processing. Here the sample has roughly 380,000 distinct CDR3 sequences; approximately 12% occur a single time. The top ten clones comprise roughly 20% of the sample.

The hyperthyroidism patients were between 18 and 65 years old and newly diagnosed, with a disease duration of less than 2 months. Exclusion was applied to patients with uncontrolled infections, other autoimmune diseases, pregnancy or lactation. Clinical symptoms, serum thyroxine and TRAb, thyroid ultrasound, and orbital computed tomography formed the basis for the diagnoses. For progressor patients, blood was drawn at the first diagnosis of hyperthyroidism, before any ophthalmopathy symptoms had appeared. Ficoll-Paque density gradient centrifugation was used to isolate PBMCs from about 10 ml of fresh peripheral blood. Patients classed as progressors first received a Graves' hyperthyroidism diagnosis and then went on to develop ophthalmopathy during follow-up. Total RNA was extracted with Trizol reagent, and quality was checked on an Agilent 2100 Bioanalyzer. The sample taken for sequencing was blood. This receptor was obtained from a man aged 30 to 39 with Graves' hyperthyroidism that later progressed to Graves' ophthalmopathy.

In nucleotide form, the sequence is TGTGCCAGCAGCTTATCGGGACGGGGACAACAAAAACAGAGCAATCAGCCCCAGCATTTT. Translated, this is CASSLSGRGQQKQSNQPQHF. This receptor chain uses TRBV11-2 and TRBJ1-5, and possibly TRBD1, on 6 matching bases. Reading from cysteine to phenylalanine, the CDR3 counts 20 amino acids. Solely the CDR3 DNA is kept, with 60 bases framed from the first base. The germline V gene encodes CDR1 SGHAT and CDR2 FQNNGV. The V and J ends are trimmed by 2 bases and 1 base, leaving 24 bases between them.